This is a list of T cell receptor beta chains from one sample in a study of cytomegalovirus exposure and HLA in healthy donors. Produced via immunoSEQ multiplex PCR; TCRdb's table is partial and in-frame only. The table lists 180,000 or so clones, over 75% of them singletons. Sample: PBMCs. These receptors all stem from a boy aged 2-15 years in good health and CMV-seronegative. CDR3s include the opening cysteine and the closing phenylalanine or tryptophan. D genes are given only for firm matches. The size field is filled for only some rows; it gives once, few, many or a size class.

>.|TRBD1|TRBV30|TRBJ1-1
CAWSRRQGILTEAFF
TGTGCCTGGAGTCGTCGACAGGGTATCTTAACTGAAGCTTTCTTT
>.|.|TRBV9|TRBJ2-7
CASSVEGGPYYEQYF
TGTGCCAGCAGCGTAGAGGGCGGGCCCTACTACGAGCAGTACTTC
>.|.|TRBV11-2|TRBJ2-1
CASSLGQGTEQFF
TGTGCCAGCAGCTTAGGCCAGGGGACTGAGCAGTTCTTC
>.|.|TRBV27|TRBJ1-4
CASPKSAAEKLFF
TGTGCCAGCCCGAAGTCGGCGGCTGAAAAACTGTTTTTT
>.|TRBD1|TRBV4-2|TRBJ1-1
CASNTGGKAFF
TGTGCCAGCAACACAGGGGGCAAGGCTTTCTTT
>once|.|TRBV10-3|TRBJ2-1
CAISGGLEQFF
TGTGCCATCAGTGGGGGCCTTGAGCAGTTCTTC
>.|TRBD1|TRBV19|TRBJ1-5
CASRDRDREYYSNQPQHF
TGTGCCAGTAGAGACCGGGACAGGGAATATTATAGCAATCAGCCCCAGCATTTT
>.|.|TRBV7-9|TRBJ1-2
CASSPGHPYGYTF
TGTGCCAGCAGCCCTGGACACCCCTATGGCTACACCTTC
>.|TRBD2|TRBV6-5|TRBJ2-7
CASSYLGGGASYEQYF
TGTGCCAGCAGTTACCTAGGCGGGGGGGCCTCCTACGAGCAGTACTTC
>once|TRBD1|TRBV5-4|TRBJ2-7
CASSFGDRSYEQYF
TGTGCCAGCAGCTTCGGGGACAGGTCCTACGAGCAGTACTTC
>.|.|TRBV7-2|TRBJ2-7
CASSSLGGLEQYF
TGTGCCAGCAGCTCTCTCGGCGGGCTCGAGCAGTACTTC
>.|.|TRBV6-8|TRBJ2-1
CASQGTYNEQFF
TGTGCCAGTCAGGGAACCTACAATGAGCAGTTCTTC
>.|.|TRBV6-1|TRBJ1-1
CASSLGGEVWAEAFF
TGTGCCAGCAGCCTTGGGGGGGAGGTTTGGGCTGAAGCTTTCTTT
>.|.|TRBV6-5|TRBJ1-1
CASSRVNTEAFF
TGTGCCAGCAGCCGGGTGAACACTGAAGCTTTCTTT
>.|TRBD2|TRBV5-1|TRBJ2-2
CASSSPGLAGGHDTGELFF
TGCGCCAGCAGCTCCCCGGGACTAGCGGGGGGGCATGACACCGGGGAGCTGTTTTTT
>.|.|TRBV7-3|TRBJ2-1
CASSYGISRNEQFF
TGTGCCAGCAGCTACGGGATCTCTAGGAATGAGCAGTTCTTC
>.|.|TRBV11-2|TRBJ2-7
CASSLGQNAHEQYF
TGTGCCAGCAGCTTAGGACAGAACGCTCACGAGCAGTACTTC
>.|.|TRBV4-3|TRBJ2-7
CASSQEGHTLYEQYF
TGCGCCAGCAGCCAAGAGGGGCATACCCTCTACGAGCAGTACTTC
>few|.|TRBV9|TRBJ2-3
CASSALDSPSTDTQYF
TGTGCCAGCAGCGCTTTAGACAGTCCTAGCACAGATACGCAGTATTTT
>few|.|TRBV27|TRBJ1-6
CASSSLLPAGVNSPLHF
TGTGCCAGCAGTTCCTTACTCCCTGCAGGGGTTAATTCACCCCTCCACTTT
>.|.|TRBV4-3|TRBJ2-3
CASSGELSTDTQYF
TGCGCCAGCAGCGGTGAACTAAGCACAGATACGCAGTATTTT
>.|TRBD1|TRBV18|TRBJ1-2
CASSPAAPGQGYYGYTF
TGTGCCAGCTCACCCGCCGCCCCGGGACAGGGGTACTATGGCTACACCTTC
>.|TRBD1|TRBV6-6|TRBJ2-1
CASSSPGQGSNEQFF
TGTGCCAGCAGTTCTCCGGGACAGGGGAGCAATGAGCAGTTCTTC
>.|.|TRBV9|TRBJ2-1
CASSVGQGNEQFF
TGTGCCAGCAGCGTAGGGCAGGGAAATGAGCAGTTCTTC
>.|.|TRBV20-1|TRBJ2-7
CSASTEYEQYF
TGCAGTGCTAGTACAGAGTACGAGCAGTACTTC
>.|TRBD1|TRBV6-6|TRBJ1-1
CASSYLGQGGSTEAFF
TGTGCCAGCAGTTACCTGGGACAGGGGGGTAGTACTGAAGCTTTCTTT
>.|.|TRBV19|TRBJ1-2
CASSIGTGNYGYTF
TGTGCCAGTAGTATAGGAACAGGGAACTATGGCTACACCTTC
>.|.|TRBV7-2|TRBJ1-2
CASSLLNLRYGYTF
TGTGCCAGCAGCTTGTTGAACCTAAGATATGGCTACACCTTC
>once|.|TRBV18|TRBJ2-7
CASSPWVVAFGEQYF
TGTGCCAGCTCACCCTGGGTGGTAGCTTTTGGGGAGCAGTACTTC
>.|.|TRBV29-1|TRBJ1-1
CSVVSGRSTEAFF
TGCAGCGTTGTCAGTGGGCGCTCTACTGAAGCTTTCTTT
>.|.|TRBV6-1|TRBJ1-5
CASTPTYNQPQHF
TGTGCCAGCACCCCCACCTACAATCAGCCCCAGCATTTT
>few|TRBD1|TRBV15|TRBJ1-2
CATSRDRPLTGLDYGYTF
TGTGCCACCAGCAGAGACCGTCCCCTGACAGGGTTAGACTATGGCTACACCTTC
>.|.|TRBV23-1|TRBJ2-7
CASSLSRGSSYEQYF
TGCGCCAGCAGTCTCTCGCGAGGCAGCTCCTACGAGCAGTACTTC
>.|.|TRBV18|TRBJ1-2
CASSPTGAVGGYTF
TGTGCCAGCTCACCTACAGGTGCGGTAGGAGGCTACACCTTC
>.|.|TRBV5-5|TRBJ1-6
CASSFVMTPDSPLHF
TGTGCCAGCAGCTTTGTGATGACACCCGATTCACCCCTCCACTTT
>.|.|TRBV9|TRBJ1-2
CASSPERTAYGYTF
TGTGCCAGCAGCCCAGAGAGGACAGCGTATGGCTACACCTTC
>.|TRBD1|TRBV5-1|TRBJ2-3
CASSWGDRTSTDTQYF
TGCGCCAGCAGCTGGGGGGACAGGACGAGCACAGATACGCAGTATTTT
>.|.|TRBV7-9|TRBJ1-1
CASSPPGVGNTEAFF
TGTGCCAGCAGCCCGCCAGGGGTAGGGAACACTGAAGCTTTCTTT
>.|TRBD1|TRBV6-5|TRBJ2-3
CASRAGQGYGDTQYF
TGTGCCAGCAGGGCGGGACAGGGGTATGGAGATACGCAGTATTTT
>.|.|TRBV19|TRBJ2-2
CASSNRLTGELFF
TGTGCCAGTAGTAACCGACTCACCGGGGAGCTGTTTTTT
>.|.|TRBV10-3|TRBJ2-3
CAISVDYFTDTQYF
TGTGCCATCAGTGTAGACTACTTCACAGATACGCAGTATTTT
>once|.|TRBV9|TRBJ2-5
CASSVGGLETQYF
TGTGCCAGCAGCGTAGGAGGGTTGGAGACCCAGTACTTC
>.|TRBD1|TRBV6-5|TRBJ1-2
CASSYSIVGTAYGYTF
TGTGCCAGCAGTTACTCGATAGTTGGGACAGCATATGGCTACACCTTC
>.|.|TRBV29-1|TRBJ2-1
CSVEDPDGTRSRFF
TGCAGCGTTGAAGATCCGGATGGCACTAGAAGTCGGTTCTTC
>.|.|TRBV18|TRBJ1-2
CASSSDMSYGYTF
TGTGCCAGCTCATCGGACATGTCGTATGGCTACACCTTC
>few|TRBD1|TRBV11-1|TRBJ1-2
CASSLGQGDTF
TGTGCCAGCAGCTTAGGGCAGGGGGACACCTTC
>.|.|TRBV12-5|TRBJ1-1
CASGLVTGGLNTEAFF
TGTGCTAGTGGTTTGGTAACGGGGGGCCTGAACACTGAAGCTTTCTTT
>.|.|TRBV15|TRBJ1-2
CATSRDSPSYGYTF
TGTGCCACCAGCAGAGATAGTCCGAGCTATGGCTACACCTTC
>.|TRBD1|TRBV29-1|TRBJ2-2
CSVATGQGWGTGELFF
TGCAGCGTCGCCACGGGACAGGGGTGGGGTACCGGGGAGCTGTTTTTT
>.|TRBD1|TRBV29-1|TRBJ2-2
CSGQTGVAGELFF
TGCAGCGGCCAGACAGGGGTGGCCGGGGAGCTGTTTTTT
>.|TRBD2|TRBV9|TRBJ2-3
CASSVGAGGGTDTQYF
TGTGCCAGCAGCGTAGGTGCGGGCGGGGGGACAGATACGCAGTATTTT
>.|TRBD1|TRBV7-9|TRBJ1-2
CASTLGGQVGSGYTF
TGTGCCAGCACCTTAGGTGGACAGGTGGGTAGTGGCTACACCTTC
>.|TRBD1|TRBV5-1|TRBJ2-2
CASSSRTGVNTGELFF
TGCGCCAGCAGCTCCCGGACAGGGGTAAACACCGGGGAGCTGTTTTTT